This entry features one T cell receptor (beta chain) sequence. In the same sample, other DNA sequences code for this CDR3. Time point denoted: pretreatment peripheral blood. Libraries were prepared by immunoSEQ multiplex PCR; TCRdb keeps only in-frame clonotypes and omits some of them. The sample carries about 63,000 clones, about four fifths recorded once. The data derive from a study of PD-L1 blockade in urothelial cancer. Study information: Most patients, about 85% of the roughly 30, were males with bladder-origin cancer.

V was cut by 6 bases and J by 5 bases, with 13 bases left in between. The CDR3 is 13 amino acids. CDR1 is MDHEN and CDR2 is SYDVKM in the germline V gene. The rearrangement joins TRBV28 to TRBJ1-2; TRBD1 might be the D (5 bases). The source was PBMCs, collected around atezolizumab (anti-PD-L1) treatment. The clonotype was recovered from a man between 65 and 85 years old with urothelial cancer. In DNA form, the CDR3 reads TGTGCCAGCAGCCCGAGACAGCCTTATGGCTACACCTTC. Translation gives CASSPRQPYGYTF.